The T cell receptor (beta chain) described here comes from a study of cytomegalovirus exposure and HLA in healthy donors. About the study: A data release that came early held some 79 million unique TCRs from HLA-typed donors.

PCR amplification relied on 60 Vbeta primers (plus 13 Jbeta primers). Only in-frame clones appear in the TCRdb table, and some are missing; sequencing was by immunoSEQ multiplex PCR. The table records roughly 88,000 clones, 55% to 75% of them present only once. Healthy people donating bone marrow made up the donors. Comments on this clone: What it binds is not known.

Study results and caveats: Reportedly, TCR beta sequences accurately predicted HLA-A and HLA-B alleles in most subjects.

The sample was PBMCs. This TCR derives from a man between 50 and 59 years old in good health and CMV-seronegative.

The CDR3 coding sequence is TGTGCCAGCAGGCTAGGGGGCTACGGCAATCAGCCCCAGCATTTT. It translates to CASRLGGYGNQPQHF. V and J are TRBV27 and TRBJ1-5; 7 bases match TRBD1. The V segment lost 6 bases and the J segment 2 bases; nucleotides outside the gene matches: 7. This CDR3 region has 15 residues. Germline loops: CDR1 MNHEY, CDR2 SMNVEV (reference sequence).